This is a list of T cell receptor beta chains from one sample in a study of T cell repertoires in cytomegalovirus infection. For these TCRs, the target antigens are not known. TCRdb independently ran MiXCR on the reads; one entry per CDR3 protein. The sample lists just over 450,000 distinct CDR3 sequences, approximately 42% occurring once. Sequenced here: cultured PBMCs, sampled from culture after CMV antigen stimulation. These receptors were taken from a human donor in good health (CMV status not recorded). Some clones in this sample may be carry-over from other donors' samples. CDR3s include the opening cysteine and the closing phenylalanine or tryptophan. A D gene is named only where the DNA matches it firmly. Size values are once, few and many counts, or a class for expanded clones, and some rows have none.

v_call,d_call,j_call,clone_size,cdr3_nt,cdr3_aa
TRBV11-2,-,TRBJ1-4,few,TGTGCCAGCAGCCTCCGGGTTCGGGGTAATGAAAAACTGTTTTTT,CASSLRVRGNEKLFF
TRBV4-3,TRBD1,TRBJ1-5,-,TGCGCCAGCAGCCAAGGGGGACAGGGTAGTGAGCCCCAGCATTTT,CASSQGGQGSEPQHF
TRBV20-1,-,TRBJ2-5,-,TGCAGTGCTCTCAGACAAGGGGCAGGGACGGAGACCCAGTACTTC,CSALRQGAGTETQYF
TRBV20-1,-,TRBJ1-5,few,TGCAGTGCTAGAGATCCGAATAGCAATCAGCCCCAGCATTTT,CSARDPNSNQPQHF
TRBV10-3,-,TRBJ2-1,-,TGTGCCATCAATAGCGCGAATGAGCAGTTCTTC,CAINSANEQFF
TRBV7-4,-,TRBJ1-1,-,TGTGCCAGCAGATCAGGGGCTAGGGATGAAGCTTTCTTT,CASRSGARDEAFF
TRBV7-8,-,TRBJ2-1,-,TGTGCCAGCAGCTGGTACACGGAGAGGGGCAATGAGCAGTTCTTC,CASSWYTERGNEQFF
TRBV4-1,-,TRBJ2-7,-,TGCGCCAGCAGCCAAGCCCCGGGCAATTCTCTGGGTGAGCAGTACTTC,CASSQAPGNSLGEQYF
TRBV7-2,TRBD2,TRBJ2-3,few,TGTGCCAGCAGCTTAGGCTGGACTAGCAGACTTCCAGATACGCAGTATTTT,CASSLGWTSRLPDTQYF
TRBV6-6,-,TRBJ1-1,-,TGTGCCAGCAGTGAGCCGGTGAACACTGAAGCTTTCTTT,CASSEPVNTEAFF
TRBV6-6,TRBD1,TRBJ1-2,-,TGTGCCAGCAGTTACACGGGGACAGGGGATGACTATGGCTACACCTTC,CASSYTGTGDDYGYTF
TRBV7-8,TRBD2,TRBJ2-7,-,TGTGCCAGCAGCGTTGGGACTAGCGGGGGCTACGAGCAGTACTTC,CASSVGTSGGYEQYF
TRBV7-2,-,TRBJ2-5,-,TGTGCCAGCAGCGACCGGGACTTGAGAGAGACCCAGTACTTC,CASSDRDLRETQYF
TRBV28,TRBD2,TRBJ2-5,-,TGTGCCAGCAGCTCTACTAGCGGGAGTGGCGAGACCCAGTACTTC,CASSSTSGSGETQYF
TRBV7-2,TRBD1,TRBJ1-1,-,TGTGCCAGCAGCTTAACAGGGGGTTTAACTGAAGCTTTCTTT,CASSLTGGLTEAFF
TRBV6-1,-,TRBJ2-7,-,TGTGCCAGCAGTCATAGTGGAGGGGGTCGCGAGCAGTACTTC,CASSHSGGGREQYF
TRBV4-3,-,TRBJ1-2,once,TGCGCCAGCAGCCAAGATCCAGGCAGGAAGAACTATGGCTACACCTTC,CASSQDPGRKNYGYTF
TRBV5-1,TRBD1,TRBJ1-2,-,TGCGCCAGCAGCACCACGACAGGGCGAGCTAACTATGGCTACACCTTC,CASSTTTGRANYGYTF
TRBV12-3/TRBV12-4,-,TRBJ1-3,-,TGTGCCAGCAGTTTACATAAGGGAGGGGTATATTTT,CASSLHKGGVYF
TRBV7-2,TRBD1,TRBJ2-5,-,TGTGCCAGCAGCTTAGCCACAGGGGGATGGGAGACCCAGTACTTC,CASSLATGGWETQYF
TRBV7-9,TRBD1,TRBJ1-5,few,TGTGCCAGCAGCACATCGACAGGGGGCTTCAATCAGCCCCAGCATTTT,CASSTSTGGFNQPQHF
TRBV20-1,-,TRBJ2-1,-,TGCAGTGGTTTGGGTGGATACAATGAGCAGTTCTTC,CSGLGGYNEQFF
TRBV7-6,TRBD1,TRBJ1-4,once,TGTGCCAGCAGCACAAACAGGGGAGCAACTAATGATAAACTGTTTTTT,CASSTNRGATNDKLFF
TRBV10-3,-,TRBJ1-5,-,TGTGCCATCAGTCCGCAGGGTCCAAATAGCAATCAGCCCCAGCATTTT,CAISPQGPNSNQPQHF
TRBV28,-,TRBJ2-5,few,TGTGCCAGCAGTTTATATCCCACCGTCTTGCAAGAGACCCAGTACTTC,CASSLYPTVLQETQYF
TRBV10-3,-,TRBJ2-1,-,TGTGCCATCAGTGAGTCAGGGGGGGAGGATGAGCAGTTCTTC,CAISESGGEDEQFF
TRBV12-3/TRBV12-4,-,TRBJ1-4,few,TGTGCCAGCAAAAGAGGGACGGGTGAAAAACTGTTTTTT,CASKRGTGEKLFF
TRBV7-6,-,TRBJ2-5,-,TGTGCCAGCAGCTCCTATAGGGAGACCCAGTACTTC,CASSSYRETQYF
TRBV20-1,-,TRBJ1-4,-,TGCAGTGCTAGAGAACAGTCGGATGAAAAACTGTTTTTT,CSAREQSDEKLFF
TRBV7-2,TRBD2,TRBJ2-1,many,TGTGCCAGCAGCTTGGGACTAGTGGGTGAGCAGTTCTTC,CASSLGLVGEQFF
TRBV12-3/TRBV12-4,-,TRBJ2-5,-,TGTGCCAGCAGTTCAGGACTCCCCCAAGAGACCCAGTACTTC,CASSSGLPQETQYF
TRBV7-2,-,TRBJ2-3,few,TGTGCCAGCAGCTTCGTAAGTGCTGGCACAGATACGCAGTATTTT,CASSFVSAGTDTQYF
TRBV7-2,TRBD2,TRBJ2-1,-,TGTGCCAGCAGCCCCGGAGGTAGCGGGAGAACCTACAATGAGCAGTTCTTC,CASSPGGSGRTYNEQFF
TRBV7-8,TRBD2,TRBJ2-3,-,TGTGCCAGCAGCTTAATGGCGGGAGGGCCGGGAGATACGCAGTATTTT,CASSLMAGGPGDTQYF
TRBV27,-,TRBJ2-3,-,TGTGCCAGCAGCCCCGGGGTGAAAACAGATACGCAGTATTTT,CASSPGVKTDTQYF
TRBV5-6,TRBD2,TRBJ2-1,few,TGTGCCAGCAGCCAACCGAGGACTAGCGGGGCCAATGAGCAGTTCTTC,CASSQPRTSGANEQFF
TRBV7-2,-,TRBJ1-1,few,TGTGCCAGCAGCCTCAGACAGGTGAACACTGAAGCTTTCTTT,CASSLRQVNTEAFF
TRBV12-3/TRBV12-4,-,TRBJ2-5,few,TGTGCCAGCAGCCGTAGCCCCCCGTACCAGTACTTC,CASSRSPPYQYF
TRBV6-1,TRBD1,TRBJ1-5,few,TGTGCCAGCAGTGATCCCGGACAGGGGGCAAATCAGCCCCAGCATTTT,CASSDPGQGANQPQHF
TRBV7-2,-,TRBJ1-3,few,TGTGCCAGCAGCCCAATGAGCTCTGGAAACACCATATATTTT,CASSPMSSGNTIYF
TRBV6-1,-,TRBJ2-3,-,TGTGCCAGCAGTGTTTATCGGGTCACAGATACGCAGTATTTT,CASSVYRVTDTQYF
TRBV4-1,TRBD2,TRBJ2-7,-,TGTGCCAGCAGCCCCGGGGGGAGAGCGGGGGTATACGAGCAGTACTTC,CASSPGGRAGVYEQYF
TRBV20-1,-,TRBJ2-1,-,TGCAGTGCTAGACCCCCCGCAGGGTATGAGCAGTTCTTC,CSARPPAGYEQFF
TRBV7-4,-,TRBJ1-5,once,TGTGCCAGCAGCTCAAGCGGGGTTGGCCAGCCCCAGCATTTT,CASSSSGVGQPQHF
TRBV7-9,-,TRBJ1-1,-,TGTGCCAGCAGCCCAAGGGCCGGGGGCGGGAACACTGAAGCTTTCTTT,CASSPRAGGGNTEAFF
TRBV7-2,-,TRBJ2-1,few,TGTGCCAGCAGCCCTAGTGGGCGGGGATACAATGAGCAGTTCTTC,CASSPSGRGYNEQFF
TRBV7-9,TRBD1,TRBJ1-2,few,TGTGCCAGCAGCTTAGGACAGGGGGAGAAAGGCTACACCTTC,CASSLGQGEKGYTF
TRBV19,-,TRBJ2-6,few,TGTGCCAGTAGTATCTGGGGGGCGCCTGGGGCCAACGTCCTGACTTTC,CASSIWGAPGANVLTF
TRBV7-2,-,TRBJ2-7,few,TGTGCCAGCAGCTCCGCTCACCCCCTCGAGCAGTACTTC,CASSSAHPLEQYF
TRBV12-3/TRBV12-4,-,TRBJ2-7,-,TGTGCCAGCAGTTATGGGAGGACTCCCTACGAGCAGTACTTC,CASSYGRTPYEQYF
TRBV4-1,-,TRBJ2-1,-,TGCGCCAGCAGCCAAGATGCCCTGAACAATGAGCAGTTCTTC,CASSQDALNNEQFF
TRBV3-1,-,TRBJ2-5,few,TGTGCCAGCAGCCCAAGGCCGGGAGACGGGGAGACCCAGTACTTC,CASSPRPGDGETQYF
TRBV15,TRBD2,TRBJ2-2,-,TGTGCCACCAGCAGAGGAAAGAGCGGGAGATGGGCCGGGGAGCTGTTTTTT,CATSRGKSGRWAGELFF
TRBV19,-,TRBJ2-7,-,TGTGCCAGCGCCCCGGGGCTTGGATGGGAGCAGTACTTC,CASAPGLGWEQYF